This T cell receptor (beta chain) appears in the sequencing data of a study of blood T cells in healthy people across ages. The use of a sample-barcoded 5' primer and a J-beta primer mix characterized a second PCR of 7 to 11 cycles. Each of the cDNA molecules was tagged by a template-switch adaptor with 12 random nucleotides. Every sample gave at least 3 million paired-end reads containing CDR3. TCRdb passed the 5' RACE reads through MiXCR, listing each CDR3 protein once. Of around 990,000 distinct CDR3 sequences listed, around two fifths were seen once; the top ten hold around 13%. Total RNA extraction produced at least 6 micrograms (per sample) for the study. About this clonotype: The target antigen is unknown. At one end, the junction sequence differs from germline, possibly due to a read error.

This CDR3 contains 14 residues. Study-level results: Long-lived donors carried more naive CD4+ cells and greater diversity than aged donors.

This TCR was recovered from a man aged 18 to 29 in good health. The sequencing sample was made of blood. This chain uses TRBV12-3 or TRBV12-4 with TRBJ1-2; D not certain. CDR3: CASIGTRAHYDYTF. The CDR3 DNA reads as TGTGCCAGCATTGGCACGAGGGCGCATTATGACTACACCTTC.